This entry concerns a single TCR beta chain. The data were taken from a study of cytomegalovirus exposure and HLA in healthy donors. V gave up 2 bases and J gave up 7 bases; unmatched junction bases: 5. The CDR3 loop spans 16 amino acids. Germline lookup yields CDR1 MNHNS and CDR2 SASEGT. PCR involved 60 Vbeta and 13 Jbeta primers. Repertoires were generated with immunoSEQ multiplex PCR, while TCRdb's copy carries only in-frame clones and drops some. Of 25,000 to 35,000 clones in the sample, more than 75% were seen once. Material: PBMCs. The TCR was taken from a boy between 10 and 17 years old in good health and CMV-seronegative. This chain uses TRBV6-1 with TRBJ2-2; 12 nucleotides match TRBD2. In DNA form, the CDR3 reads TGTGCCAGCAGTGAATCTAGCGGGGGGGCAGTCGGGGAGCTGTTTTTT. Translated: CASSESSGGAVGELFF.